Listed below are T cell receptor beta chains from one sample, sequenced in a study of control samples from healthy donors and cancer patients. Data came from immunoSEQ multiplex PCR; TCRdb stores just in-frame clones and leaves some out. The sample lists some 95,000 clones, 85% to 90% occurring once. Source material: blood. These receptors all stem from a man aged 25-45 years in good health. Each CDR3 is given with its conserved first and last residue. A D gene is named only where the DNA matches it firmly. Some rows have no size entry. The others give once, few or many, or a class for an expanded clone.

clone_size j_call d_call v_call cdr3_aa cdr3_nt
- TRBJ2-5 - TRBV28 CASSSPQVRETQYF TGTGCCAGCAGTTCACCACAGGTCCGTGAGACCCAGTACTTC
once TRBJ1-2 TRBD1 TRBV19 CASRRTGEDYGYTF TGTGCCAGTAGGAGGACAGGGGAGGATTATGGCTACACCTTC
- TRBJ2-5 TRBD1 TRBV7-2 CASSVQGAWETQYF TGTGCCAGCAGCGTTCAGGGGGCTTGGGAGACCCAGTACTTC
- TRBJ1-5 TRBD1 TRBV2 CASSDLTGASQPQHF TGTGCCAGCAGTGACCTGACAGGGGCTTCTCAGCCCCAGCATTTT
- TRBJ2-7 - TRBV5-4 CASSLSSGSGYEQYF TGTGCCAGCAGCTTGTCGTCGGGATCGGGCTACGAGCAGTACTTC
once TRBJ1-3 - TRBV28 CASSLLGAAGNTIYF TGTGCCAGCAGTTTACTGGGGGCCGCTGGAAACACCATATATTTT
- TRBJ1-6 - TRBV27 CASAKWAAISDSPLHF TGTGCCAGCGCAAAGTGGGCAGCTATATCTGATTCACCCCTCCACTTT
- TRBJ2-3 - TRBV28 CASSLWGGSTDTQYF TGTGCCAGCAGTTTATGGGGGGGAAGCACAGATACGCAGTATTTT
- TRBJ2-7 TRBD1 TRBV28 CASRPGGYEQYF TGTGCCAGCAGACCAGGGGGATACGAGCAGTACTTC
- TRBJ2-1 TRBD2 TRBV23-1 CASSQGNTGLAGVWDEQFF TGCGCCAGCAGTCAAGGGAACACGGGACTAGCGGGAGTATGGGATGAGCAGTTCTTC
- TRBJ2-2 TRBD2 TRBV19 CASSATSGRNTGELFF TGTGCCAGTAGCGCTACTAGCGGGAGGAACACCGGGGAGCTGTTTTTT
- TRBJ1-1 - TRBV6-1 CASSDRGAPAEAFF TGTGCCAGCAGTGACCGGGGGGCTCCCGCTGAAGCTTTCTTT
- TRBJ1-6 - TRBV27 CASTLGGFSPLHF TGTGCCAGCACCCTTGGGGGGTTCTCACCCCTCCACTTT
- TRBJ2-7 - TRBV7-3 CASGTSGGEEQYF TGTGCCAGCGGAACGAGCGGAGGTGAGGAGCAGTACTTC
once TRBJ2-3 - TRBV5-1 CASSWAGTIGTDTQYF TGCGCCAGCAGCTGGGCAGGGACCATTGGTACAGATACGCAGTATTTT
few TRBJ2-7 TRBD2 TRBV28 CASSLPGGGAIVQQYF TGTGCCAGCAGTTTGCCGGGCGGGGGGGCTATCGTCCAGCAGTACTTC
- TRBJ2-3 - TRBV5-1 CASSLAQDTQYF TGCGCCAGCAGCTTAGCACAGGATACGCAGTATTTT
- TRBJ2-2 - TRBV11-3 CASSLEGGWGATGELFF TGTGCCAGCAGCTTAGAGGGGGGCTGGGGGGCCACCGGGGAGCTGTTTTTT
- TRBJ1-1 - TRBV3-1/TRBV3-2 CASSQDPLLNTEAFF TGTGCCAGCAGCCAAGACCCCCTTTTGAACACTGAAGCTTTCTTT
- TRBJ2-4 - TRBV21-1 CASSRTGVSPGLAYLAKNIQYF TGTGCCAGCAGCCGGACAGGGGTGTCACCGGGACTAGCGTATTTAGCCAAAAACATTCAGTACTTC